The rows below give T cell receptor beta chains drawn from one sample of a study of shared clonotypes between healthy human individuals. The repertoire was sequenced with immunoSEQ multiplex PCR; TCRdb's copy has only in-frame clones and lacks some. The repertoire consists of over 2,000,000 clones, with around 93% occurring once and the leading ten covering approximately 1.7%. Sequenced: naive CD8+ T cells from PBMCs. The receptors were gathered from a man aged 18-30 years in good health. Some clones in this sample may be carry-over from other donors' samples. Both conserved end residues are part of each CDR3.

v_gene	len	j_gene	CDR3aa
TRBV11-2	16	TRBJ2-7	CATSTPAGTSGIEQYF
TRBV11-2	14	TRBJ1-2	CASSLGNADYGYTF
TRBV2	14	TRBJ1-1	CASSGGGSNTEAFF
TRBV19	15	TRBJ2-1	CASRPGQSSYNEQFF
TRBV6-5	15	TRBJ2-7	CASSPGHTRSYEQYF
TRBV7-2	15	TRBJ2-7	CASSLHRGLDYEQYF
TRBV28	14	TRBJ1-5	CASRWEGTGWPQHF
TRBV11-2	13	TRBJ2-7	CASSFYRVDEQYF
TRBV4-1	14	TRBJ2-7	CASSSGTSPYEQYF
TRBV14	16	TRBJ2-5	CASRLTGEGRGETQYF
TRBV30	14	TRBJ2-7	CAWSGASGSYEQYF
TRBV10-3	18	TRBJ2-3	CAISENGVRVLGTDTQYF
TRBV19	21	TRBJ2-5	CASSLLSPDREGGRARETQYF
TRBV11-2	14	TRBJ2-7	CASSLGRGSYEQYF
TRBV7-8	13	TRBJ1-1	CASSLAQTREAFF
TRBV6-4	13	TRBJ2-7	CASSDSRGAEQYF